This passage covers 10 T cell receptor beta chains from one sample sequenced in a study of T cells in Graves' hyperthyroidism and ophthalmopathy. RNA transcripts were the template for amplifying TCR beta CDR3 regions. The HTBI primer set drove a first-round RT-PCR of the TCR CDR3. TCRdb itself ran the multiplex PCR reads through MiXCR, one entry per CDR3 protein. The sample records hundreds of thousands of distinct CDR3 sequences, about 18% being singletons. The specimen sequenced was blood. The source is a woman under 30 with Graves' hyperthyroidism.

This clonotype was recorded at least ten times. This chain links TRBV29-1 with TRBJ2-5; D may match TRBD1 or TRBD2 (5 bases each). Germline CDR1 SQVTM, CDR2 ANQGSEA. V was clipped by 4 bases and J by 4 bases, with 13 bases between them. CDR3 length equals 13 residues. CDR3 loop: CSVGRSGRETQYF. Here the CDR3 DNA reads TGCAGCGTTGGTAGGTCAGGGAGAGAGACCCAGTACTTC.

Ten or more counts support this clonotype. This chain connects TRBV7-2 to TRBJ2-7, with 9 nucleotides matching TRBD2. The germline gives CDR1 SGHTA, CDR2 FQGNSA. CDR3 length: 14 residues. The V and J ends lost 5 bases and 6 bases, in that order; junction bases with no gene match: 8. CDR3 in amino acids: CASSRLAGWGEQYF. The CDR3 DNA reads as TGTGCCAGCAGCCGCCTAGCGGGGTGGGGCGAGCAGTACTTC.

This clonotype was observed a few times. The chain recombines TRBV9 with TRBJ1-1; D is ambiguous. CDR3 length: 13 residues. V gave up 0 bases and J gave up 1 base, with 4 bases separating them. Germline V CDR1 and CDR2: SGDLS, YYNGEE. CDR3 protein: CASSVEPNTEAFF. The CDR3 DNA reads TGTGCCAGCAGCGTAGAACCGAACACTGAAGCTTTCTTT.

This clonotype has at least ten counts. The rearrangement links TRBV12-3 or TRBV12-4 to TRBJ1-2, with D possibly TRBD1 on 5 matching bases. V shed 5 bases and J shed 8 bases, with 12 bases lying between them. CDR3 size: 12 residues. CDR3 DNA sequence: TGTGCCAGCAGTGGGGGGGGAAGAGGCTACACCTTC. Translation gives CASSGGGRGYTF.

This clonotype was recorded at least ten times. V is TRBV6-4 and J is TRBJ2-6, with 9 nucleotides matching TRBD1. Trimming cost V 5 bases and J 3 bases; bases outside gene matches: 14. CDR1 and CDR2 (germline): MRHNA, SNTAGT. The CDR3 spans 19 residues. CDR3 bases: TGTGCCAGCAGTCCAGAATTCACAGGGGGCTACGTTGGGGCCAACGTCCTGACTTTC. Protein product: CASSPEFTGGYVGANVLTF.

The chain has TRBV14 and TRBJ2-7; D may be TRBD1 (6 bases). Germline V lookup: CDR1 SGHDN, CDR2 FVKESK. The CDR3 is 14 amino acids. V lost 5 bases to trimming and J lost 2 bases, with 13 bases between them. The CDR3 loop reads CASSYRVSPYEQYF. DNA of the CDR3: TGTGCCAGCAGCTACAGGGTGAGCCCCTACGAGCAGTACTTC.

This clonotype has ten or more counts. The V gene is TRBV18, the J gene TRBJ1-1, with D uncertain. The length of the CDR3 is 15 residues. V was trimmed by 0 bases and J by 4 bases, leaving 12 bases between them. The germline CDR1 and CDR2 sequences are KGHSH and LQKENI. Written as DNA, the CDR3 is TGTGCCAGCTCACCACCGGTGGCTACCGGCACTGAAGCTTTCTTT. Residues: CASSPPVATGTEAFF.

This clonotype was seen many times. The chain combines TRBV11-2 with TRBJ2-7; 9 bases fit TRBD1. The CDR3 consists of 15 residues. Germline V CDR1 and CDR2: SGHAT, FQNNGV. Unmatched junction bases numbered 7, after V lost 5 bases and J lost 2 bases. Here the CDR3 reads CASSTGTGRTYEQYF. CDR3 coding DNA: TGTGCCAGCAGCACCGGGACAGGGAGGACCTACGAGCAGTACTTC.

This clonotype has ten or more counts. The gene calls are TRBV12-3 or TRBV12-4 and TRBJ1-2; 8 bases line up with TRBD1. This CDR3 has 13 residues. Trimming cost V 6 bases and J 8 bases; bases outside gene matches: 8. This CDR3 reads CASRRQGKRGYTF. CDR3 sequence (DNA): TGTGCCAGCAGACGACAGGGGAAAAGAGGCTACACCTTC.

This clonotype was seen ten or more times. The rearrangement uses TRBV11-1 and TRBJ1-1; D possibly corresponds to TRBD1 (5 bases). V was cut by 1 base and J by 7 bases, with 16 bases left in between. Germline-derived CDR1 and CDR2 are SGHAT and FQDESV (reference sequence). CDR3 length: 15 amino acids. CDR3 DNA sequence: TGTGCCAGCAGCTTAGAGCCAGGGTTGAAGGGTGAAGCTTTCTTT. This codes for CASSLEPGLKGEAFF.